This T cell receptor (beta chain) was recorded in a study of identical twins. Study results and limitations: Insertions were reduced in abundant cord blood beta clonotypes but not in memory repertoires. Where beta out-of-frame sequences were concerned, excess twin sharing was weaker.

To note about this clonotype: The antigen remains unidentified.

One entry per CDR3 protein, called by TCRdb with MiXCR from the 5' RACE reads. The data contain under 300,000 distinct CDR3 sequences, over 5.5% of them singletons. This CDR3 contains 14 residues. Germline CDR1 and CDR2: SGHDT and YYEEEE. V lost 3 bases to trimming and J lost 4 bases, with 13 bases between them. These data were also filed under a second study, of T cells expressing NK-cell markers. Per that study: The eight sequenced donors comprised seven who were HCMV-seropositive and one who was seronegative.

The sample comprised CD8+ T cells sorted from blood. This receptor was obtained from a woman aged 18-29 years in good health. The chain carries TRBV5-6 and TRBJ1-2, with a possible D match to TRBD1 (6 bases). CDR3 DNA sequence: TGTGCCAGCAGCTCGGACAGAACCCTCTATGGCTACACCTTC. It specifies CASSSDRTLYGYTF. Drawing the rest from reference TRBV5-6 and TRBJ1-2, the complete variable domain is DAGVTQSPTHLIKTRGQQVTLRCSPKSGHDTVSWYQQALGQGPQFIFQYYEEEERQRGNFPDRFSGHQFPNYSSELNVNALLLGDSALYLCASSSDRTLYGYTFGSGTRLTVV.